This T cell receptor (beta chain) comes out of a study of T-cell memory formation after mild COVID-19. TCRdb itself ran the 5' RACE reads through MiXCR, one entry per CDR3 protein. Among about 290,000 distinct CDR3 sequences, less than 20% were seen once, and the ten largest hold roughly a fifth. In the case of this clonotype: Antigen unknown.

Study-level findings and limits: Certain responding clones were present in pre-infection memory, suggesting participation of cross-reactive memory.

The sequence was collected from a man aged 18 to 29 who had mild COVID-19 (a few samples of this study predate the infection). Cell type and time point are not known. The sequenced sample was PBMCs or a T cell subset sorted from them (not recorded which).

CDR3 coding DNA: TGTGCCAGCAGTTACTCGGGGAAGGGGAATCAGCCCCAGCATTTT. Amino acid sequence: CASSYSGKGNQPQHF. The V call is TRBV6-5, the J call TRBJ1-5; possible D gene TRBD1, 5 bases. Trimming removed 0 bases at V and 4 bases at J, with 10 bases between. This CDR3 comprises 15 residues. The germline V gene encodes CDR1 MNHEY and CDR2 SVGAGI.